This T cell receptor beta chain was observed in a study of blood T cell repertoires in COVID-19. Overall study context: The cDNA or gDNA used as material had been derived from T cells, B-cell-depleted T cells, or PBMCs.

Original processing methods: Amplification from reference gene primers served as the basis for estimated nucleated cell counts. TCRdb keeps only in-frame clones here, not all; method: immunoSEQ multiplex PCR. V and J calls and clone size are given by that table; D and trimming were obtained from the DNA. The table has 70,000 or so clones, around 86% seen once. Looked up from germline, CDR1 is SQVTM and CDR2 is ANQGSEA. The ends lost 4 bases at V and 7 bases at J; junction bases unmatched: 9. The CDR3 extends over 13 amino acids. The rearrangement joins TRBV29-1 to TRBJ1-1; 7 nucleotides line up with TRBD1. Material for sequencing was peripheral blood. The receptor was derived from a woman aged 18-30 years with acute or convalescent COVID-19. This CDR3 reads CSVVVQGGLEAFF. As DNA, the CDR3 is TGCAGCGTTGTTGTCCAGGGGGGACTTGAAGCTTTCTTT.